This TCR beta chain was identified during a study of shared clonotypes between healthy human individuals. Study conclusions and caveats: In a handful of donors, about 5% of naive CD4 clonotypes appeared in common. Sampling used blood alone; tissue repertoires probably differ.

Notes on this clone: What it binds is unknown.

All donors were healthy HIV-negative adults lacking recent acute infections or vaccinations. Splitting of CD4+ cells produced CD45RA+ naive and CD45RA-negative memory subsets. Sequenced by immunoSEQ multiplex PCR; TCRdb stores in-frame clones only, minus some. The sample shows more than 200,000 clones, just over 65% of them seen only once. Per the germline V gene, CDR1 is SEHNR and CDR2 is FQNEAQ (reference sequence). The CDR3 has 17 amino acids. V lost 4 bases to trimming and J lost 3 bases; unmatched junction nucleotides: 11. This chain joins TRBV7-9 and TRBJ2-7; 11 bases agree with TRBD2. Sample: memory CD4+ T cells sorted from blood. Subset noted: CD45RA-negative fraction. The TCR comes from a young man in good health. CDR3 sequence (DNA): TGTGCCAGCAGCTCCCTCAGGGGGCTAGCGGGAGGCTACGAGCAGTACTTC. This encodes CASSSLRGLAGGYEQYF.